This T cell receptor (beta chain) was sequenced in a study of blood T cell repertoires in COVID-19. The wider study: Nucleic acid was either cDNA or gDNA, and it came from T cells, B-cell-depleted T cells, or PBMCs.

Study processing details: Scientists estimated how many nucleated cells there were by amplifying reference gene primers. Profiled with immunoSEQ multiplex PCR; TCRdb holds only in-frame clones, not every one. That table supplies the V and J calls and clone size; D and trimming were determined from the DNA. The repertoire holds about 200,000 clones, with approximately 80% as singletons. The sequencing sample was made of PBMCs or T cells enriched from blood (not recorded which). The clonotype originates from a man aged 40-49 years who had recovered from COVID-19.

Written as DNA, the CDR3 is TGTGCCATAGGTACCGGGACAGGAGCCCTTGGGTATGGCTACACCTTC. This sequence encodes CAIGTGTGALGYGYTF. The chain combines TRBV10-3 with TRBJ1-2, with 8 bases that match TRBD1. V shed 9 bases, J shed 5 bases, and the junction held 17 bases outside the gene matches. Germline-derived CDR1 and CDR2 are ENHRY and SYGVKD. The CDR3 totals 16 residues.